These 31 T cell receptor beta chains were all obtained from the same sample, sequenced in a study of T cell clonality in common variable immunodeficiency. Assay: immunoSEQ multiplex PCR; the TCRdb copy retains only in-frame clones and omits some. The sample shows roughly 30,000 clones, none of them appearing just once. Sample: peripheral blood mononuclear cells. The origin of the receptors is a person between 18 and 75 years old in good health.

This clone was detected many times. The sequence runs out 3 residues before the end of the CDR3; the remainder is reconstructed from the germline J gene. V is TRBV30 and J is TRBJ2-1; D unresolved. From germline, CDR1 is GTSNPN and CDR2 SVGIG (reference sequence). V shed 4 bases and J shed 4 bases, with 14 bases lying between them. This CDR3 comprises 14 residues. The CDR3 spells CAWTPPPLYNEQFF. CDR3 bases read: TGTGCCTGGACTCCCCCCCCTTTATACAATGAG.

Many counts were recorded for this clone. The read falls 3 residues short of the CDR3 end, and the missing part is taken from the germline J gene. The chain has TRBV7-9 and TRBJ2-7; D is ambiguous. CDR3 length: 12 amino acids. Trimming stripped 5 bases from V and 2 bases from J, with 7 bases between. In germline, CDR1 is SEHNR, CDR2 FQNEAQ (reference sequence). CDR3 region: CASSLPPYEQYF. Partial CDR3 DNA: TGTGCCAGCAGCCTCCCTCCCTACGAG.

This clone has at least ten counts. The CDR3 extends 3 residues past the end of the read, so its final part is completed from the germline J gene. The chain carries TRBV19 and TRBJ2-3; 7 bases align to TRBD2. V lost 4 bases and J lost 0; bases outside the gene matches: 4. This CDR3 is built from 15 residues. CDR1 and CDR2 from the germline V gene are LNHDA and SQIVND (reference sequence). CDR3 DNA, as far as it was read: TGTGCCAGTAGTACCCAGCGGGGAAGCACAGATACG. The encoded protein is CASSTQRGSTDT. The whole CDR3 protein is CASSTQRGSTDTQYF. Full variable domain (remainder filled in from reference TRBV19 and TRBJ2-3): DGGITQSPKYLFRKEGQNVTLSCEQNLNHDAMYWYRQDPGQGLRLIYYSQIVNDFQKGDIAEGYSVSREKKESFPLTVTSAQKNPTAFYLCASSTQRGSTDTQYFGPGTRLTVL.

Comment on this clone: The read ends 3 residues before the CDR3 terminus; that terminus is restored from the germline J gene. The rearrangement links TRBV7-9 to TRBJ2-3, with TRBD2 matching 13 bases. The ends lost 5 bases at V and 6 bases at J; junction bases unmatched: 2. From germline, CDR1 is SEHNR and CDR2 FQNEAQ (reference sequence). This CDR3 spans 14 amino acids. The CDR3 spells CASSLGLAGDTQYF. The sequenced CDR3 bases are TGTGCCAGCAGCCTGGGACTAGCGGGGGATACG. Supplemented by reference TRBV7-9 and TRBJ2-3, the full variable domain reads DTGVSQNPRHKITKRGQNVTFRCDPISEHNRLYWYRQTLGQGPEFLTYFQNEAQLEKSRLLSDRFSAERPKGSFSTLEIQRTEQGDSAMYLCASSLGLAGDTQYFGPGTRLTVL.

This clone was counted many times. The read halts 3 residues ahead of the CDR3 end, with the missing end drawn from the germline J gene. This chain links TRBV20-1 with TRBJ2-1; TRBD1 matches 8 bases. CDR3 length equals 14 residues. Germline V gene data show CDR1 as DFQATT and CDR2 as SNEGSKA (reference sequence). With V trimmed by 2 bases and J by 9 bases, 9 bases remained unmatched. Partial CDR3 DNA: TGCAGTGCTAGAACAATGACAGGGGCGGGTGAG. The encoded protein is CSARTMTGAGE. The CDR3 as a whole reads CSARTMTGAGEQFF.

This clone occurred many times. The DNA ends 3 residues before the CDR3 does, and the rest of the CDR3 is filled in from the germline J gene. The chain is built from TRBV7-9 and TRBJ1-2, with 9 bases matching TRBD1. The germline CDR1 and CDR2 sequences are SEHNR and FQNEAQ (reference sequence). The CDR3 covers 14 residues. This chain's CDR3 is CASSLGTGQRGYTF. CDR3 DNA (partial): TGTGCCAGCAGCCTCGGGACAGGGCAGAGGGGC. Together with reference TRBV7-9 and TRBJ1-2, the CDR3 gives the full variable domain: DTGVSQNPRHKITKRGQNVTFRCDPISEHNRLYWYRQTLGQGPEFLTYFQNEAQLEKSRLLSDRFSAERPKGSFSTLEIQRTEQGDSAMYLCASSLGTGQRGYTFGSGTRLTVV.

At least ten counts were recorded for this clone. The missing CDR3 end, 3 residues past where the read stops, is filled in from the germline J gene. The chain employs TRBV4-1 and TRBJ2-7; D gene unclear. Per the germline V gene, CDR1 is MGHRA and CDR2 is YSYEKL. V was pared by 1 base and J by 1 base, with 11 bases between. The CDR3 contains 15 residues. CDR3 sequence: CASSQVPVRSYEQYF. The covered CDR3 bases are TGCGCCAGCAGCCAAGTTCCTGTCCGGTCCTACGAG.

This clone has at least ten counts. The read comes to an end 3 residues before the CDR3 does, leaving the germline J gene to fill in the end. J is TRBJ2-2 and V is TRBV20-1, with a possible D match to TRBD2 (6 bases). CDR3 length equals 14 residues. Germline V gives CDR1 DFQATT, CDR2 SNEGSKA (reference sequence). V was cut by 1 base and J by 8 bases, with 14 bases left in between. Here the CDR3 reads CSARAPGVPGELFF. Incomplete CDR3 DNA: TGCAGTGCTAGAGCTCCGGGGGTACCGGGGGAG.

This clone was picked up many times. The CDR3 goes on 3 residues after the read ends, and that part is filled in from the germline J gene. The chain combines TRBV20-1 with TRBJ2-1, with 9 bases matching TRBD1. V trimming: 5 bases; J trimming: 5 bases; junction bases outside the gene matches: 13. This CDR3 comprises 16 residues. Germline CDR1 reads DFQATT; CDR2 reads SNEGSKA (reference sequence). CDR3 in amino acids: CSARDRTGVPNNEQFF. CDR3 DNA, as far as it was read: TGCAGTGCTCGTGACCGGACAGGGGTCCCTAACAATGAG.

This clone was seen ten or more times. The CDR3 end is not reached by the read, which stops 3 residues before it; the germline J gene fills it in. V usage is TRBV29-1 and J usage is TRBJ2-7; perhaps TRBD1 as D (6 bases). Trimming took off 4 bases at V and 1 base at J, with 11 bases between the two ends. The CDR3 extends over 13 amino acids. Germline CDR1 and CDR2: SQVTM and ANQGSEA. The CDR3 here is CSVGTDKSYEQYF. The DNA read from the CDR3 is TGCAGCGTTGGGACAGATAAATCCTACGAG.

This clone was picked up many times. The CDR3 end lies 3 residues beyond the end of the read and is filled in from the germline J gene. The chain carries TRBV18 and TRBJ2-1; 11 bases are a match to TRBD2. Losses at the gene ends were 5 bases for V and 5 bases for J; bases not matched to a gene: 8. This CDR3 comprises 16 residues. Germline values: CDR1 KGHSH, CDR2 LQKENI. The CDR3 spells CASSILAGADNNEQFF. The sequenced CDR3 bases are TGTGCCAGCTCAATACTAGCGGGGGCCGACAACAATGAG.

In the case of this clone: The CDR3 goes on 3 residues after the read ends, and that part is filled in from the germline J gene. This rearrangement joins TRBV5-1 to TRBJ1-4; weak D call: TRBD1 (6 bases). The CDR3 consists of 16 residues. The germline V gene encodes CDR1 SGHRS and CDR2 YFSETQ. CDR3 DNA, as far as it was read: TGCGCCAGCAGCTTGCAGGGGTCAACGATCTTTTCACCA. This gives the protein CASSLQGSTIFSP. The full CDR3 reads CASSLQGSTIFSPLFF.

This clone was seen many times. The read finishes 3 residues shy of the CDR3 end, and the germline J gene is used to complete it. The chain uses TRBV5-1 and TRBJ2-1, with 8 bases matching TRBD1. The J segment lost 1 base and the V segment lost 4 bases, leaving 1 base of the junction unmatched. This CDR3 has 14 residues. Germline-derived CDR1 and CDR2 are SGHRS and YFSETQ. The CDR3 region is CASSRQGSYNEQFF. Incomplete CDR3 DNA: TGCGCCAGCAGCCGACAGGGGTCCTACAATGAG.

The sample holds many counts of this clone. The read ends 3 residues before the CDR3 terminus; that terminus is restored from the germline J gene. The chain links TRBV19 to TRBJ1-3; D unresolved. Between the trimmed V and J ends, which lost 9 bases and 1 base, there was a span of 4 bases. Germline V gene data show CDR1 as LNHDA and CDR2 as SQIVND (reference sequence). The length of the CDR3 is 11 residues. The CDR3 bases that were read are TGTGCCAGCACTTCTGGAAACACC. It encodes CASTSGNT. The full CDR3 protein is CASTSGNTIYF.

This clone was counted many times. The read ends 3 residues before the CDR3 terminus; that terminus is restored from the germline J gene. The chain has TRBV9 and TRBJ2-2; TRBD1 agrees at 9 bases. CDR3 size: 14 residues. Trimming cost V 2 bases and J 7 bases; bases outside gene matches: 3. Germline V gene data show CDR1 as SGDLS and CDR2 as YYNGEE. The sequenced part of the CDR3 DNA is TGTGCCAGCAGCGTGGGACAGGGCGGCGGGGAG. This codes for CASSVGQGGGE. The full CDR3 sequence reads CASSVGQGGGELFF.

This clone was seen ten or more times. The read stops 3 residues short of the end of the CDR3; the missing end is completed from the germline J gene. V and J are TRBV14 and TRBJ2-1, with D unresolved. The CDR3 is 15 residues long. The germline V gene encodes CDR1 SGHDN and CDR2 FVKESK. V gave up 3 bases and J gave up 3 bases, with 12 bases separating them. The covered CDR3 bases are TGTGCCAGCAGCCACCGGCAGCGTGGCTACAATGAG. It translates to CASSHRQRGYNE. The full-length CDR3 reads as CASSHRQRGYNEQFF. The full variable domain, completed using reference TRBV14 and TRBJ2-1, is EAGVTQFPSHSVIEKGQTVTLRCDPISGHDNLYWYRRVMGKEIKFLLHFVKESKQDESGMPNNRFLAERTGGTYSTLKVQPAELEDSGVYFCASSHRQRGYNEQFFGPGTRLTVL.

A note on this clone: Read sequence stops 3 residues before the CDR3 end, and the germline J gene provides the missing end. Distinct nucleotide sequences in the sample also encode this CDR3. J is TRBJ1-1 and V is TRBV5-6; 7 positions agree with TRBD1. The CDR3 consists of 15 residues. V shed 0 bases, J shed 5 bases, and the junction held 7 bases outside the gene matches. Germline assignment: CDR1 SGHDT and CDR2 YYEEEE. CDR3: CASSLVRGVGTEAFF. The covered CDR3 bases are TGTGCCAGCAGCTTGGTCAGGGGGGTAGGGACTGAA.

This clone has at least ten counts. Coverage ceases 3 residues before the CDR3 finishes, and the germline J gene fills in the end. The chain links TRBV6-2 or TRBV6-3 to TRBJ2-1; 13 bases align to TRBD2. The germline V gene encodes CDR1 MNHEY and CDR2 SVGEGT. This CDR3 has 15 amino acids. Losses at the gene ends were 6 bases for V and 4 bases for J; bases not matched to a gene: 3. Incomplete CDR3 DNA: TGTGCCAGCAGCCCGACTAGCGGGGGGTACAATGAG. It encodes CASSPTSGGYNE. The full CDR3 reads CASSPTSGGYNEQFF.

In this sample, this clone turned up many times. The DNA ends 3 residues before the CDR3 does, and the rest of the CDR3 is filled in from the germline J gene. V gene TRBV5-1 combines with J gene TRBJ2-1, with D unclear. Germline assignment: CDR1 SGHRS and CDR2 YFSETQ. Trimming pared 0 bases from V and 8 bases from J, leaving 3 bases between. This CDR3 spans 11 amino acids. The CDR3 DNA, read in part, is TGCGCCAGCAGCTTGGAGCATGAG. It translates to CASSLEHE. The entire CDR3 sequence reads CASSLEHEQFF.

This clone was seen at least ten times. Read data end 3 residues before the CDR3 end; the end is taken from the germline J gene. The rearrangement uses TRBV5-6 and TRBJ2-5, with a possible D match to TRBD2 (7 bases). The CDR3 runs to 15 residues. Trimming removed 0 bases from V and 5 bases from J, with 14 bases in between. The V gene's germline CDR1 is SGHDT and CDR2 YYEEEE. The part of the CDR3 DNA that was read is TGTGCCAGCAGCTTGGAGAGGGGGGGCGCTGAGACC. This translates into CASSLERGGAET. The full CDR3 protein is CASSLERGGAETQYF.

This clone has a count of ten or more. The read ends 3 residues before the CDR3 terminus; that terminus is restored from the germline J gene. This sequence joins TRBV13 and TRBJ2-3, with 7 bases aligning to TRBD1. There are 17 residues in the CDR3. Germline CDR1 and CDR2: PRHDT and FYEKMQ (reference sequence). V lost 0 bases, J lost 6 bases, and 12 bases stayed unmatched. The CDR3 region is CASSLGLGTESRDTQYF. Partial CDR3 DNA: TGTGCCAGCAGCTTAGGCCTAGGGACAGAGTCTCGGGATACG.

This clone was detected many times. The CDR3 goes on 3 residues after the read ends, and that part is filled in from the germline J gene. The chain carries TRBV7-2 and TRBJ1-2; 7 positions match TRBD1. Germline CDR1 is SGHTA and CDR2 is FQGNSA. This CDR3 is built from 15 residues. The part of the CDR3 DNA that was read is TGTGCCAGCAGCTCCTACGGGGACAGCTCCTACGAG. It specifies CASSSYGDSSYE. The complete CDR3 reads CASSSYGDSSYEYTF. The complete variable domain, with remaining parts taken from reference TRBV7-2 and TRBJ1-2, reads GAGVSQSPSNKVTEKGKDVELRCDPISGHTALYWYRQSLGQGLEFLIYFQGNSAPDKSGLPSDRFSAERTGGSVSTLTIQRTQQEDSAVYLCASSSYGDSSYEYTFGSGTRLTVV.

This clone has at least ten counts. The CDR3 end is not reached by the read, which stops 3 residues before it; the germline J gene fills it in. The J gene is TRBJ2-3, the V gene TRBV5-4; TRBD1 agrees at 7 bases. The trim removed 4 bases at V and 5 bases at J, leaving 10 bases unmatched. The CDR3 spans 15 residues. In germline, CDR1 is SGHNT, CDR2 YYREEE (reference sequence). CDR3 DNA, as far as it was read: TGTGCCAGCAGCACCGGACAGGTTCGGGTAGATACG. This sequence encodes CASSTGQVRVDT. From start to end, the CDR3 is CASSTGQVRVDTQYF.

A word on this clone: The observed sequence ends 3 residues before the CDR3 terminus, with the missing tail filled in from the germline J gene. V and J are TRBV7-9 and TRBJ1-5, with unresolved D. The germline CDR1 and CDR2 sequences are SEHNR and FQNEAQ (reference sequence). Deletions cut 2 bases from V and 6 bases from J, with 8 bases between. This CDR3 has 13 amino acids. The CDR3 sequence is CASSLNGGQPQHF. The sequenced CDR3 bases are TGTGCCAGCAGCTTAAATGGCGGTCAGCCC.

This clone was observed many times. The DNA ends 3 residues before the CDR3 does, and the rest of the CDR3 is filled in from the germline J gene. J is TRBJ2-7 and V is TRBV7-9; D is uncertain. This CDR3 has 15 amino acids. V dropped 6 bases and J dropped 0 bases, with 15 bases sitting between them. From germline, CDR1 is SEHNR and CDR2 FQNEAQ (reference sequence). The CDR3 reads CASSPEYISSYEQYF. The CDR3 DNA, read in part, is TGTGCCAGCAGTCCCGAATATATTAGCTCCTACGAG.

This clone was seen more than once but under ten times. The read halts 3 residues ahead of the CDR3 end, with the missing end drawn from the germline J gene. The rearrangement uses TRBV7-8 and TRBJ2-1, with 10 bases matching TRBD1. The CDR3 has 15 residues. The junction had 3 bases not matched to a gene; V was cut back by 3 bases and J by 4 bases. CDR1 SGHVS and CDR2 FQNEAQ come from the germline V gene. The covered CDR3 bases are TGTGCCAGCAGCTTGGACAGGGGGGAGTACAATGAG. Residues: CASSLDRGEYNE. In full, the CDR3 reads CASSLDRGEYNEQFF.

This clone was counted only a few times. The CDR3 end lies 3 residues beyond the end of the read and is filled in from the germline J gene. The V call is TRBV18, the J call TRBJ2-7; no clear D gene. The V and J ends lost 2 bases and 3 bases respectively, with 20 bases between them. Germline CDR1 is KGHSH and CDR2 is LQKENI. CDR3 size: 17 residues. The CDR3 loop is CASSPLIRWSPGYEQYF. CDR3 bases read: TGTGCCAGCTCACCATTAATCCGGTGGAGTCCGGGCTACGAG.

This clone was picked up many times. The missing CDR3 end, 3 residues past where the read stops, is filled in from the germline J gene. The rearrangement joins TRBV30 to TRBJ1-5; 10 nucleotides line up with TRBD1. V was pared by 3 bases and J by 7 bases, with 12 bases of the junction left unmatched. The CDR3 has 16 amino acids. The V gene's germline CDR1 is GTSNPN and CDR2 SVGIG (reference sequence). The CDR3 sequence: CAWRTSGTGVGQPQHF. CDR3 DNA, as far as it was read: TGTGCCTGGAGGACATCCGGGACAGGGGTCGGGCAGCCC.

Ten or more counts support this clone. Coverage ceases 3 residues before the CDR3 finishes, and the germline J gene fills in the end. The chain is built from TRBV5-1 and TRBJ1-2, with a weak D call TRBD1 (5 bases). The CDR3 length is 13 residues. V dropped 2 bases and J dropped 4 bases, with 9 bases sitting between them. Germline-derived CDR1 and CDR2 are SGHRS and YFSETQ. The CDR3 sequence: CASSFQGIYGYTF. Incomplete CDR3 DNA: TGCGCCAGCAGCTTCCAGGGAATCTATGGC.

Remarks on this clone: The observed sequence ends 3 residues before the CDR3 terminus, with the missing tail filled in from the germline J gene. The chain couples TRBV2 to TRBJ2-2; D ambiguous. Trimming removed 7 bases at V and 5 bases at J, with 8 bases between. Germline V CDR1 and CDR2: SNHLY, FYNNEI. This CDR3 region has 12 residues. CDR3 bases read: TGTGCCAGCACGCGCTTGACCGGGGAG. Its protein product is CASTRLTGE. The CDR3 reads in full as CASTRLTGELFF.

In its sample, this clone was seen many times. The read ends 3 residues early relative to the CDR3; the germline J gene fills the gap. The chain is built from TRBV5-4 and TRBJ2-5; a weak D match, TRBD2 (7 bases). The CDR3 is 15 residues long. CDR1 and CDR2 (germline): SGHNT, YYREEE (reference sequence). Deletions cut 6 bases from V and 5 bases from J, with 20 bases between. This CDR3 reads CASTTPGGGRETQYF. The covered CDR3 bases are TGTGCCAGCACCACCCCGGGCGGGGGCAGGGAGACC.